This T cell receptor beta chain was captured by sequencing in a study of blood T cells in healthy people across ages. A J-beta primer mix and a sample-barcoded 5' primer were used in a second PCR of roughly 7 to 12 cycles. A template-switch adaptor with 12 random nucleotides tagged each cDNA molecule. MiXCR, run by TCRdb on the 5' RACE reads, gives a single entry per CDR3 protein. Seen here are approximately 800,000 distinct CDR3 sequences, roughly 60% observed once, and the top ten hold 22%. J gave up 5 bases and V 1 base, and 4 bases lay outside the gene matches. The germline gives CDR1 SGHDN, CDR2 FVKESK. The CDR3 is 16 residues long. All donors came from Russia, were Caucasian and healthy, and spanned ages roughly 6 to 95.

Sequencing was carried out using blood. This sequence originates from a man younger than 45 in good health. The J gene is TRBJ2-1, the V gene TRBV14; 11 positions agree with TRBD2. CDR3 loop: CASSQVGLAGNNEQFF. The CDR3 DNA reads as TGTGCCAGCAGCCAAGTCGGACTAGCGGGTAACAATGAGCAGTTCTTC.